This TCR beta chain was captured by sequencing in a study of CD8+ T cells in alopecia areata. Looking at the study overall: Those treated were given oral tofacitinib at 5 to 10 mg twice daily. Tofacitinib administration persisted for 6 to 18 months, succeeded by 6 months off drug.

Comments on this clone: The target antigen is unknown.

Extraction of RNA preceded its reverse transcription into cDNA, which served as the sequencing template. Assay used: immunoSEQ multiplex PCR; TCRdb lists only in-frame clones, some missing. The sample consists of fewer than 150,000 clones, about two fifths of them appearing once. General study results and limits: Lesional tissue from the scalp (especially in alopecia totalis/universalis) showed higher clonality than normal scalp.

The study team obtained lesional scalp punch biopsies and peripheral blood from alopecia areata patients. This sequence was found in a human donor with alopecia areata. The sample comprised CD4+ T cells sorted from blood.

Here the CDR3 DNA reads TGCAGCGCAACCGGATTTCCCGGACGCACAGATACGCAGTATTTT. Protein: CSATGFPGRTDTQYF. The V call is TRBV29-1, the J call TRBJ2-3, with unresolved D. Germline CDR1 SQVTM, CDR2 ANQGSEA. Trimming shortened V by 7 bases and J by 1 base, and 18 bases separated the two germline ends. The CDR3 totals 15 residues.